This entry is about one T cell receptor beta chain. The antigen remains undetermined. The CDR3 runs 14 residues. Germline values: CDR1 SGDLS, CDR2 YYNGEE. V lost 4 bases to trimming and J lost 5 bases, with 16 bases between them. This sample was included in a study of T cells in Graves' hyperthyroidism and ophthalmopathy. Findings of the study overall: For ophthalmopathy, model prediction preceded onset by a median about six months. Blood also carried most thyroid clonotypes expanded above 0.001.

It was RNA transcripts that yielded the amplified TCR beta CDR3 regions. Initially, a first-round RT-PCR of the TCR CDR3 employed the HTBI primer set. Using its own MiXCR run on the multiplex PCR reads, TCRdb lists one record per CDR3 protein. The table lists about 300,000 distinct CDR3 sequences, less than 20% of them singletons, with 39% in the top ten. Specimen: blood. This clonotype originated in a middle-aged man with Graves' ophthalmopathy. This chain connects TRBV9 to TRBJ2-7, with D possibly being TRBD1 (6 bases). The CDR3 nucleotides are TGTGCCAGCAGCCCCCAGGGGAACCATAACGAGCAGTACTTC. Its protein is CASSPQGNHNEQYF.